This T cell receptor beta chain was recorded in a study of shared clonotypes between healthy human individuals. Background on the study: The plates for each donor numbered three CD4 naive, three CD4 memory, two CD8 naive and one CD8 memory. General study results and limits: Against clonotypes common to all four donors, non-shared ones had lower generation probabilities. Only blood underwent sampling, and tissue repertoires likely differ.

Genomic DNA of each subset was evenly split across several immunoSEQ plates. TCRdb's copy holds only in-frame clones and misses some; the assay was immunoSEQ multiplex PCR. This sample carries about 2.2 million clones, about 93% of them seen once, and the ten largest clones take roughly 1.8%. It was CD45RO-negative cells, positively selected for CCR7, that made up naive CD8 cells, with terminally differentiated effector memory CD45RA+ cells excluded. As to this clone: Its antigen is unknown.

Germline-derived CDR1 and CDR2 are SGDLS and YYNGEE. Trimming cost V 6 bases and J 2 bases, with 16 bases left between them. The CDR3 is made up of 15 amino acids. This TCR was sampled from a man aged 18-30 years in good health. Some clones in this sample may be carry-over from other donors' samples. The chain uses TRBV9 and TRBJ2-3; D possibly corresponds to TRBD1 (6 bases). The specimen was naive CD8+ T cells from PBMCs. The CDR3 spells CASTPQGSPTDTQYF. Here the CDR3 DNA reads TGTGCCAGCACCCCACAGGGCTCCCCCACAGATACGCAGTATTTT.